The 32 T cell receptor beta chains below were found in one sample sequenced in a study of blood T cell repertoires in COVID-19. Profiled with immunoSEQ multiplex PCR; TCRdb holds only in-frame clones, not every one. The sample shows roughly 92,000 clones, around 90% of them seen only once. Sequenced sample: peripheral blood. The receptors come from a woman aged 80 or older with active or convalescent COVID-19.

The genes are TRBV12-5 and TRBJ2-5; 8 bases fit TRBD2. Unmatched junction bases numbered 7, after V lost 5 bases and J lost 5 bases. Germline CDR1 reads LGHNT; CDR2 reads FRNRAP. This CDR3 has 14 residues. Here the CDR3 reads CASGVTRGGETQYF. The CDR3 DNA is TGTGCTAGTGGTGTAACCCGGGGGGGCGAGACCCAGTACTTC.

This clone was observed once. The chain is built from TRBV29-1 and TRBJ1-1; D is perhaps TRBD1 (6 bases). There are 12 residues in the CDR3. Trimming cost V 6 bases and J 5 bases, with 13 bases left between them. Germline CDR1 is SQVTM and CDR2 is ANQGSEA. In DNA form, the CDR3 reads TGCAGCGTGAAGGCAGGGGTGACTGAAGCTTTCTTT. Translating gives CSVKAGVTEAFF.

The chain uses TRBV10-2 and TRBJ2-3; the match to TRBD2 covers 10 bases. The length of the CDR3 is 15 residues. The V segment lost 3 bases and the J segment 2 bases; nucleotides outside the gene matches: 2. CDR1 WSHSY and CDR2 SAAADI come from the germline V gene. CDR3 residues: CASSELAGPTDTQYF. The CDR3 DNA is TGCGCCAGCAGTGAACTAGCGGGACCCACAGATACGCAGTATTTT.

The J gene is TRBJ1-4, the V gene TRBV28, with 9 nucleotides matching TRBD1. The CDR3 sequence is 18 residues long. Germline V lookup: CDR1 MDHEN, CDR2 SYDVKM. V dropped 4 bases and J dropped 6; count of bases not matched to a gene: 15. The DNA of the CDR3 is TGTGCCAGCAGTTCAACAGGGGGCCGGGGGCCCCTTTATGAAAAACTGTTTTTT. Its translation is CASSSTGGRGPLYEKLFF.

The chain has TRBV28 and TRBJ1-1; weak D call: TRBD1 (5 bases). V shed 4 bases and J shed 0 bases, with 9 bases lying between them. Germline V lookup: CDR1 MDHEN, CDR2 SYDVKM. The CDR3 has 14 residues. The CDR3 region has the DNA TGTGCCAGCAGTTCCCCAGGGCTGAACACTGAAGCTTTCTTT. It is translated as CASSSPGLNTEAFF.

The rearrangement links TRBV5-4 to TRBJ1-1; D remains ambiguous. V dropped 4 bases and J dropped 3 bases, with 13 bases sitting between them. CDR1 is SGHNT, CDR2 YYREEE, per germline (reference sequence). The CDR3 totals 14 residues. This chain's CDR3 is CASSPPVGDTEAFF. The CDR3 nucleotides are TGTGCCAGCAGCCCACCGGTGGGCGACACTGAAGCTTTCTTT.

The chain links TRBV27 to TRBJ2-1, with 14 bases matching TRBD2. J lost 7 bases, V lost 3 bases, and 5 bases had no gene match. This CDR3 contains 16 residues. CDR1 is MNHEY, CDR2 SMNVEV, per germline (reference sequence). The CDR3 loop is CASSFGTSGGGNEQFF. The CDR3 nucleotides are TGTGCCAGCAGTTTTGGGACTAGCGGGGGAGGGAATGAGCAGTTCTTC.

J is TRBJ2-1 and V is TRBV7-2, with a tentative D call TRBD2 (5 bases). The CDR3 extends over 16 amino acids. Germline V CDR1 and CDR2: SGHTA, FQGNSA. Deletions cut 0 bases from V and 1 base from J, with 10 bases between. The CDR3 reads CASSLAASLSYNEQFF. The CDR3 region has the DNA TGTGCCAGCAGCTTAGCCGCTAGCCTTTCCTACAATGAGCAGTTCTTC.

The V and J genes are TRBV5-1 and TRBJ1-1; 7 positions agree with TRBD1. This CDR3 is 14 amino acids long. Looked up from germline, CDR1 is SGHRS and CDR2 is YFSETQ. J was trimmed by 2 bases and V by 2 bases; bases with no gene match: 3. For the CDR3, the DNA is TGCGCCAGCAGCTTTACAGGGGTAAACACTGAAGCTTTCTTT. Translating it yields CASSFTGVNTEAFF.

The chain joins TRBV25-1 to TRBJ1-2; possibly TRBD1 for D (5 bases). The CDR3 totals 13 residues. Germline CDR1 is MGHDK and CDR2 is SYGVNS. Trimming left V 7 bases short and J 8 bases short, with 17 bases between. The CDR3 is CASTPGVLSGYTF. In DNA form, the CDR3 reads TGTGCCAGCACCCCGGGGGTTCTAAGCGGCTACACCTTC.

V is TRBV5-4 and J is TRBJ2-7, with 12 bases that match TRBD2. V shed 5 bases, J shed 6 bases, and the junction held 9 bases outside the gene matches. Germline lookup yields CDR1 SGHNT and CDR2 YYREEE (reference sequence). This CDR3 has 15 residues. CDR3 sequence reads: CASRSRLAGVSEQYF. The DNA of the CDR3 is TGTGCCAGCAGATCCAGACTAGCGGGAGTCAGCGAGCAGTACTTC.

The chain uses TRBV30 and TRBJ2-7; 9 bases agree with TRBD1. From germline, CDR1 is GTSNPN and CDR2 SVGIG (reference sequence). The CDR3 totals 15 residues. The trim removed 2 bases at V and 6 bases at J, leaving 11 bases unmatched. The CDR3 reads CAWSPPGDRDPEQYF. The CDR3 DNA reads TGTGCCTGGAGTCCCCCAGGGGACAGGGACCCCGAGCAGTACTTC.

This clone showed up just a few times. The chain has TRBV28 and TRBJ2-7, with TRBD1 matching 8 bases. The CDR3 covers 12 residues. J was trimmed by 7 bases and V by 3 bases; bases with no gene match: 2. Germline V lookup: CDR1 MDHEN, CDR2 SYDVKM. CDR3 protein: CASSLTGEEQYF. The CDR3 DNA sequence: TGTGCCAGCAGTTTGACAGGGGAGGAGCAGTACTTC.

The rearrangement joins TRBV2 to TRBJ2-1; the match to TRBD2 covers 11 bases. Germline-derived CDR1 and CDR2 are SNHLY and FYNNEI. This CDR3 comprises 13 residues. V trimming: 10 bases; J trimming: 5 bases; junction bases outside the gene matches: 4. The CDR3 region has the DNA TGTGCCACCTCTAGCGGGAGGAACAATGAGCAGTTCTTC. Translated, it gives CATSSGRNNEQFF.

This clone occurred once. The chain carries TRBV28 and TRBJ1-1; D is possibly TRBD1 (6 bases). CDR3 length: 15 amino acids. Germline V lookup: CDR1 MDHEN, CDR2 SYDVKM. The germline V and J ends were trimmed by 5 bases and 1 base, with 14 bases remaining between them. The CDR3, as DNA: TGTGCCAGCAGTGAAAACAGGGTGACGAACACTGAAGCTTTCTTT. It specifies CASSENRVTNTEAFF.

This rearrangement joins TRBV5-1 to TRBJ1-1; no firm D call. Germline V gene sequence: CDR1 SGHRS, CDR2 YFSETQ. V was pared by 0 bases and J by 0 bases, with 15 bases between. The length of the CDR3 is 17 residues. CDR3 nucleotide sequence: TGCGCCAGCAGCTTGGCCCCAGGTAACTTACTGAACACTGAAGCTTTCTTT. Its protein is CASSLAPGNLLNTEAFF.

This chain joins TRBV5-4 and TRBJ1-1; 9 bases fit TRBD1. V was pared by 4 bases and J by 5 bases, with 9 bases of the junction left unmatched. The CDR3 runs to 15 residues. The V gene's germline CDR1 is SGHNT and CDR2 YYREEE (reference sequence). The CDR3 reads CASSLYGQGTTEAFF. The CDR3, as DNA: TGTGCCAGCAGCCTATACGGACAGGGGACGACTGAAGCTTTCTTT.

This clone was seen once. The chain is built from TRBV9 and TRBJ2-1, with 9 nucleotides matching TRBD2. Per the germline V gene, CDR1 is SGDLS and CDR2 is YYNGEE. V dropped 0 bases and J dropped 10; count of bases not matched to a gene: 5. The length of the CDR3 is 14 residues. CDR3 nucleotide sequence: TGTGCCAGCAGCGTAGAGGCGGGAGGGAGGGAGCAGTTCTTC. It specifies CASSVEAGGREQFF.

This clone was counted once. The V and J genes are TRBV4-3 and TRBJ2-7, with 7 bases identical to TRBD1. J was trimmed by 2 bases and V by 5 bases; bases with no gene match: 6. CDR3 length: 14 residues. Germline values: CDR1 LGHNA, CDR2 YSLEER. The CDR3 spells CASSWTGGTYEQYF. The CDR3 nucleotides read TGCGCCAGCAGCTGGACAGGTGGGACCTACGAGCAGTACTTC.

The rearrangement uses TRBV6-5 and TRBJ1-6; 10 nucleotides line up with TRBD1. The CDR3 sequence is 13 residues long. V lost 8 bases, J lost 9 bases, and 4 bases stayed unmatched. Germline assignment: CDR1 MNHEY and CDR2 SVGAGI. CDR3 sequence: CASSGQGVSPLHF. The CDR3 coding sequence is TGTGCCAGCTCTGGACAGGGGGTTTCACCCCTCCACTTT.

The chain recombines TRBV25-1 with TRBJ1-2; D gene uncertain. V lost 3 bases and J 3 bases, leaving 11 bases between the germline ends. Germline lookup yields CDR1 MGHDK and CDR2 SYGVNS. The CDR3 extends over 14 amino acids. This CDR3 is CASSDSSVDYGYTF. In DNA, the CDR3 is TGTGCCAGCAGTGATTCCTCCGTAGACTATGGCTACACCTTC.

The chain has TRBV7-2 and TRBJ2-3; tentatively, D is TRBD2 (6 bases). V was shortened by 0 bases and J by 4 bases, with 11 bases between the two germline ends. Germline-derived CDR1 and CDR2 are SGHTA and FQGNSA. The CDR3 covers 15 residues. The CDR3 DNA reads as TGTGCCAGCAGCTTAGCAGGTGGGGGGTCAGATACGCAGTATTTT. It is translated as CASSLAGGGSDTQYF. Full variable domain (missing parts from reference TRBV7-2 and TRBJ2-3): GAGVSQSPSNKVTEKGKDVELRCDPISGHTALYWYRQSLGQGLEFLIYFQGNSAPDKSGLPSDRFSAERTGGSVSTLTIQRTQQEDSAVYLCASSLAGGGSDTQYFGPGTRLTVL.

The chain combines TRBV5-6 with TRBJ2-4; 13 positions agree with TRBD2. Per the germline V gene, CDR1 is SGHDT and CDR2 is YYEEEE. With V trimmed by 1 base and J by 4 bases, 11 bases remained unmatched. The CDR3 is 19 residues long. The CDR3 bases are TGTGCCAGCAGCTTGCGGACTAGCGGGAGAGGTTCTGTAAAAAACATTCAGTACTTC. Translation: CASSLRTSGRGSVKNIQYF. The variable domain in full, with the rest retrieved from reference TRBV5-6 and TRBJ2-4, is DAGVTQSPTHLIKTRGQQVTLRCSPKSGHDTVSWYQQALGQGPQFIFQYYEEEERQRGNFPDRFSGHQFPNYSSELNVNALLLGDSALYLCASSLRTSGRGSVKNIQYFGAGTRLSVL.

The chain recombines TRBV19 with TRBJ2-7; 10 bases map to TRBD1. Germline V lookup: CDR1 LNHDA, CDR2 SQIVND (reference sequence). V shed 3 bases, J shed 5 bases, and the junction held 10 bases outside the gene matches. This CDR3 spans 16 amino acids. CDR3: CASSILGTGAGNEQYF. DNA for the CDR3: TGTGCCAGTAGTATCCTCGGGACAGGGGCGGGAAACGAGCAGTACTTC.

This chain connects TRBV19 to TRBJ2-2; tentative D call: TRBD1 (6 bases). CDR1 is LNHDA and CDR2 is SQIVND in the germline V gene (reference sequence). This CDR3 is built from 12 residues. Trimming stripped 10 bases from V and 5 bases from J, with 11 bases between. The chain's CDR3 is CATLTGTGELFF. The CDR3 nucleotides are TGTGCCACCCTAACAGGGACCGGGGAGCTGTTTTTT.

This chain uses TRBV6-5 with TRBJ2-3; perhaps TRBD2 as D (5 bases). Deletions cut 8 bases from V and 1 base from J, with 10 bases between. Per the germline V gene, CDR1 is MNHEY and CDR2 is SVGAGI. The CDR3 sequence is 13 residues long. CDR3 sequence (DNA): TGTGCCAGCCACTTGAGGGGCACAGATACGCAGTATTTT. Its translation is CASHLRGTDTQYF.

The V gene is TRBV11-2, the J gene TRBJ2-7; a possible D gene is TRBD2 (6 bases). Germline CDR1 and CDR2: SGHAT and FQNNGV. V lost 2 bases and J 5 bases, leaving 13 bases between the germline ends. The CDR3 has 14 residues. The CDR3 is CASSLLRRRDEQYF. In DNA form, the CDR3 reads TGTGCCAGCAGCTTACTTCGACGGAGGGACGAGCAGTACTTC.

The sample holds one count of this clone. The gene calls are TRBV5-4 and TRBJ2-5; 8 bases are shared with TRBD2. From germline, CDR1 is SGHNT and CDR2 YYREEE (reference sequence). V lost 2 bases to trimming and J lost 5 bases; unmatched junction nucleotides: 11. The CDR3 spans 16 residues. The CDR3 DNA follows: TGTGCCAGCAGCTTCGGGGCGGGGGGAAGAGGGGAGACCCAGTACTTC. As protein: CASSFGAGGRGETQYF.

The CDR3 is CASSKTQELPSEAFF. The CDR3 coding sequence is TGTGCCAGCAGCAAAACTCAGGAATTACCCAGTGAAGCTTTCTTT. The V call is TRBV21-1, the J call TRBJ1-1; the table gives TRBD1 as D, unverified against the DNA. TRBV21-1 counts as a pseudogene. The CDR3 sequence is 15 residues long.

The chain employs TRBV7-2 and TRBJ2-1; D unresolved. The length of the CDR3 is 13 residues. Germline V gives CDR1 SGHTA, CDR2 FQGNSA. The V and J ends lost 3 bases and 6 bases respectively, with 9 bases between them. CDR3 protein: CASSFQVTNEQFF. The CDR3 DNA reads TGTGCCAGCAGCTTCCAGGTAACCAATGAGCAGTTCTTC. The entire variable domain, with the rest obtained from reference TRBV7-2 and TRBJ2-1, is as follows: GAGVSQSPSNKVTEKGKDVELRCDPISGHTALYWYRQSLGQGLEFLIYFQGNSAPDKSGLPSDRFSAERTGGSVSTLTIQRTQQEDSAVYLCASSFQVTNEQFFGPGTRLTVL.

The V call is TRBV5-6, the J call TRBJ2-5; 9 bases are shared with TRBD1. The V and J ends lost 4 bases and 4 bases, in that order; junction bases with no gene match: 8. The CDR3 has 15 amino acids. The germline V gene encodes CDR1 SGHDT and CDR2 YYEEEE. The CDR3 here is CASSQGQGFGETQYF. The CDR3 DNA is TGTGCCAGCAGCCAGGGACAGGGTTTTGGAGAGACCCAGTACTTC.

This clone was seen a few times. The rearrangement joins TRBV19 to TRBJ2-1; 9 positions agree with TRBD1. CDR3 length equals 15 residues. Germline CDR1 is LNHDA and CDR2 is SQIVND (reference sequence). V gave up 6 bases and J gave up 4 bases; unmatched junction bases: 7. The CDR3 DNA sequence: TGTGCCAGTAGCCCGACAGGGGGATATTACAATGAGCAGTTCTTC. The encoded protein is CASSPTGGYYNEQFF.